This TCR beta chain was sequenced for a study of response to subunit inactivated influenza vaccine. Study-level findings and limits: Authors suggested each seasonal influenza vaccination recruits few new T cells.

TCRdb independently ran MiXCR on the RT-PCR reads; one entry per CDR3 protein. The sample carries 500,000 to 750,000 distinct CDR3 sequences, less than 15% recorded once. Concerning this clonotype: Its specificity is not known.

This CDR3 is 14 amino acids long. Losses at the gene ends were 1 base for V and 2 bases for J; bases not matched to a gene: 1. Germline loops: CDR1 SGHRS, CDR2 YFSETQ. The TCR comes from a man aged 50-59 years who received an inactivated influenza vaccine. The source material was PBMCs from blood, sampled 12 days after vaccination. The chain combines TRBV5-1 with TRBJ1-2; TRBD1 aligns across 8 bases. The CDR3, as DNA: TGCGCCAGCAGCTTGCGGACAGGGAACTATGGCTACACCTTC. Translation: CASSLRTGNYGYTF.